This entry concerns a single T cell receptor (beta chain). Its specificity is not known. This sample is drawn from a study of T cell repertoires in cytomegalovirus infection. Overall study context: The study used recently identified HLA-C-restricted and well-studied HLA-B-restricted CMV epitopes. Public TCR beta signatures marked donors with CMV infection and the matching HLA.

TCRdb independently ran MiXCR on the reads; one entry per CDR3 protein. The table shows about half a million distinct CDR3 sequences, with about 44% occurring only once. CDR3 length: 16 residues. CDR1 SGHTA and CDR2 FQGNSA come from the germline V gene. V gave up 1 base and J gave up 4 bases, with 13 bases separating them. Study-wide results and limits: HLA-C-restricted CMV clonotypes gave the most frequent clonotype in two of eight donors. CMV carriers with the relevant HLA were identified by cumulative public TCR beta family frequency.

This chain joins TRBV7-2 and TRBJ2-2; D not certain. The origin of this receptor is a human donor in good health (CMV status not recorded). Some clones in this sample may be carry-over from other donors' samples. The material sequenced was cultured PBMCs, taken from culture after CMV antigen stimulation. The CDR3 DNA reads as TGTGCCAGCAGCTTAGGGGCCCTCAGAAGCACCGGGGAGCTGTTTTTT. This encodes CASSLGALRSTGELFF.